The 21 T cell receptor beta chains below come from one sample, sequenced in a study of blood T cell repertoires in COVID-19. Clones were read by immunoSEQ multiplex PCR, and TCRdb kept only the in-frame ones, dropping some. The data hold about 85,000 clones, with almost 90% observed a single time. Sequenced input: peripheral blood. The receptors originated from a woman at least 80 years old with active or convalescent COVID-19.

This clone was seen only once. The chain joins TRBV11-2 to TRBJ2-7; D call uncertain. This CDR3 region has 15 residues. Germline-derived CDR1 and CDR2 are SGHAT and FQNNGV. V was trimmed by 1 base and J by 2 bases, leaving 12 bases between them. The CDR3 DNA reads as TGTGCCAGCAGCTTAGGGTTAGCAAGTACCTACGAGCAGTACTTC. Its translation is CASSLGLASTYEQYF.

This clone was observed a handful of times. The chain links TRBV10-1 to TRBJ2-2; tentatively, D is TRBD1 (6 bases). CDR3 length: 14 amino acids. Germline loops: CDR1 WNHNN, CDR2 SYGVQD (reference sequence). Between the trimmed V and J ends, which lost 3 bases and 4 bases, there was a span of 9 bases. CDR3 coding DNA: TGCGCCAGCAGTGAAGGCAGGGGCACCGGGGAGCTGTTTTTT. Translation gives CASSEGRGTGELFF.

This sequence joins TRBV27 and TRBJ2-3; TRBD2 matches 10 bases. The CDR3 is made up of 16 amino acids. V lost 2 bases, J lost 4 bases, and 6 bases stayed unmatched. The germline CDR1 and CDR2 sequences are MNHEY and SMNVEV (reference sequence). The CDR3 region has the DNA TGTGCCAGCAGTTTAACGGGGCTAGCGGGGGCAGATACGCAGTATTTT. Amino acids: CASSLTGLAGADTQYF.

The chain joins TRBV6-2 or TRBV6-3 to TRBJ2-7; D is possibly TRBD1 (5 bases). Deletions cut 6 bases from V and 5 bases from J, with 17 bases between. This CDR3 is 14 amino acids long. The germline V gene encodes CDR1 MNHEY and CDR2 SVGEGT. CDR3: CASSDPPQGNEQYF. For the CDR3, the DNA is TGTGCCAGCAGCGACCCTCCGCAGGGTAACGAGCAGTACTTC.

About this clone itself: An end of the junction differs from the germline gene, which may be a read error. V and J are TRBV2 and TRBJ2-5; D perhaps matches TRBD1 (6 bases). The CDR3 is made up of 14 amino acids. CDR1 and CDR2 (germline): SNHLY, FYNNEI. Written as DNA, the CDR3 is TGTGCCAGCAGAGAAGACCGAGGGGGTAAGACCCAGTACTTC. This translates into CASREDRGGKTQYF.

This clone appeared a few times. The V call is TRBV5-4, the J call TRBJ2-2, with 7 bases matching TRBD1. Germline assignment: CDR1 SGHNT and CDR2 YYREEE (reference sequence). The CDR3 length is 15 residues. Unmatched junction bases numbered 4, after V lost 5 bases and J lost 0 bases. The CDR3: CASSRQGANTGELFF. The CDR3 bases are TGTGCCAGCAGTCGTCAGGGGGCGAACACCGGGGAGCTGTTTTTT.

V usage is TRBV19 and J usage is TRBJ1-2; 9 bases fit TRBD1. Germline trimming cut 6 bases from V and 3 bases from J; bases unmatched to any gene: 8. Germline V lookup: CDR1 LNHDA, CDR2 SQIVND (reference sequence). The CDR3 contains 15 residues. The CDR3 DNA follows: TGTGCCAGTAGAACCGGGACAGGGAGTTACTATGGCTACACCTTC. This translates into CASRTGTGSYYGYTF.

This rearrangement joins TRBV4-2 to TRBJ2-2; D may be TRBD2 (5 bases). In germline, CDR1 is LGHNA, CDR2 YNFKEQ. This CDR3 has 17 residues. Trimming stripped 0 bases from V and 5 bases from J, with 16 bases between. The CDR3 protein is CASSQDPPHGDTGELFF. Here the CDR3 DNA reads TGTGCCAGCAGCCAAGATCCTCCCCACGGGGATACCGGGGAGCTGTTTTTT.

This clone was seen a few times. The chain uses TRBV14 and TRBJ1-3, with no clear D. The ends were cut back, 3 bases at V and 9 bases at J, with 12 bases in the middle. Germline-derived CDR1 and CDR2 are SGHDN and FVKESK. This CDR3 contains 13 residues. The CDR3 DNA is TGTGCCAGCAGCCAGGGCCTTAAAAGCACCATATATTTT. Protein: CASSQGLKSTIYF.

This clone was detected once. The J gene is TRBJ1-5, the V gene TRBV15; D is undetermined. V was pared by 2 bases and J by 5 bases, with 4 bases between. CDR1 and CDR2 (germline): LNHNV, YYDKDF (reference sequence). This CDR3 has 12 residues. This CDR3 is CATSRPYQPQHF. The CDR3 DNA is TGTGCCACCAGCAGACCTTATCAGCCCCAGCATTTT.

The chain combines TRBV7-8 with TRBJ1-5; no definite D call. V gave up 3 bases and J gave up 5 bases, with 11 bases separating them. The length of the CDR3 is 14 residues. Germline V CDR1 and CDR2: SGHVS, FQNEAQ. The CDR3 nucleotides read TGTGCCAGCAGCTTTCAGGCCCCGCATCAGCCCCAGCATTTT. Translated: CASSFQAPHQPQHF.

The CDR3 coding sequence is TGCAGCGTTGCGGGCAGGGGCTACGAGCAGTACTTC. Protein: CSVAGRGYEQYF. The V call is TRBV29-1, the J call TRBJ2-7, with D maybe TRBD1 (6 bases). The length of the CDR3 is 12 residues. Germline CDR1 SQVTM, CDR2 ANQGSEA. Deletions cut 4 bases from V and 3 bases from J, with 10 bases between.

The chain uses TRBV7-8 and TRBJ1-5; 9 bases match TRBD1. There are 18 residues in the CDR3. CDR1 and CDR2 from the germline V gene are SGHVS and FQNEAQ. J was trimmed by 6 bases and V by 0 bases; bases with no gene match: 12. The CDR3 DNA reads as TGTGCCAGCAGCTTAGCGGACAGGGGAATCGGCCCCTCTCAGCCCCAGCATTTT. It encodes CASSLADRGIGPSQPQHF. Full variable domain (outside the CDR3, taken from reference TRBV7-8 and TRBJ1-5): GAGVSQSPRYKVAKRGQDVALRCDPISGHVSLFWYQQALGQGPEFLTYFQNEAQLDKSGLPSDRFFAERPEGSVSTLKIQRTQQEDSAVYLCASSLADRGIGPSQPQHFGDGTRLSIL.

The gene calls are TRBV23-1 and TRBJ1-3; D perhaps matches TRBD1 (6 bases). TRBV23-1 is filed as an ORF, its function uncertain. The ends were cut back, 4 bases at V and 1 base at J, with 14 bases in the middle. The CDR3 contains 16 residues. In DNA form, the CDR3 reads TGCGCCAGCAGTCTCAATCGGACAGCTTCTGGAAACACCATATATTTT. This sequence encodes CASSLNRTASGNTIYF.

CDR3 DNA: TGTGCCAGCAGCGCGACAGGGAGGTATGGCTACACCTTC. This codes for CASSATGRYGYTF. This sequence joins TRBV14 and TRBJ1-2; 7 bases map to TRBD1. Germline CDR1 is SGHDN and CDR2 is FVKESK. The length of the CDR3 is 13 residues. Unmatched junction bases numbered 5, after V lost 5 bases and J lost 5 bases.

The chain is built from TRBV5-1 and TRBJ2-7, with 11 bases matching TRBD1. V shed 4 bases and J 6 bases; nucleotides not matched to a gene: 6. CDR1 and CDR2 from the germline V gene are SGHRS and YFSETQ. This CDR3 contains 14 residues. This CDR3 is CASSLGTGGREQYF. CDR3 coding DNA: TGCGCCAGCAGCCTTGGGACAGGGGGACGCGAGCAGTACTTC.

The CDR3 bases are TGTGCCAGCAGCTTAGAGGTAGCCCGCGGACAGGGGGCGGTGGAAAAACTGTTTTTT. Protein sequence: CASSLEVARGQGAVEKLFF. The chain uses TRBV7-9 and TRBJ1-4, with 11 positions matching TRBD1. The CDR3 totals 19 residues. J was trimmed by 8 bases and V by 1 base; bases with no gene match: 15. CDR1 is SEHNR and CDR2 is FQNEAQ in the germline V gene (reference sequence).

This clone was seen just once. This chain joins TRBV28 and TRBJ1-4, with TRBD1 identical over 7 bases. The CDR3 runs 13 residues. Per the germline V gene, CDR1 is MDHEN and CDR2 is SYDVKM. The ends lost 10 bases at V and 8 bases at J; junction bases unmatched: 10. CDR3 in amino acids: CATWDSADEKLFF. For the CDR3, the DNA is TGTGCCACCTGGGACAGCGCGGACGAAAAACTGTTTTTT.

J is TRBJ1-1 and V is TRBV5-4; D perhaps matches TRBD1 (6 bases). Germline V gives CDR1 SGHNT, CDR2 YYREEE (reference sequence). The V end was cut by 0 bases, the J end by 4 bases, with 10 bases between. The CDR3 has 14 residues. The CDR3: CASSLAGAGTEAFF. In DNA, the CDR3 is TGTGCCAGCAGCTTGGCAGGGGCCGGCACTGAAGCTTTCTTT.

This rearrangement joins TRBV7-9 to TRBJ1-5; D is uncertain. The CDR3 is made up of 13 amino acids. In germline, CDR1 is SEHNR, CDR2 FQNEAQ (reference sequence). Between the trimmed V and J ends, which lost 1 base and 7 bases, there was a span of 8 bases. The CDR3 bases are TGTGCCAGCAGCTTAGACTCGAGGCAGCCCCAGCATTTT. It is translated as CASSLDSRQPQHF.

V is TRBV18 and J is TRBJ2-3; possibly TRBD1 for D (5 bases). This CDR3 has 14 amino acids. Germline V gene lookup returns CDR1 KGHSH and CDR2 LQKENI. V dropped 4 bases and J dropped 2 bases, with 10 bases sitting between them. The CDR3 bases are TGTGCCAGCTCACAGGGCAGGGCCACAGATACGCAGTATTTT. This sequence encodes CASSQGRATDTQYF.